This T cell receptor beta chain was documented in a study of T cell repertoires in cytomegalovirus infection. Overall study: Public TCR beta signatures marked donors with CMV infection and the matching HLA.

This CDR3 comprises 15 residues. Trimming removed 5 bases from V and 7 bases from J, with 18 bases in between. CDR1 is SEHNR and CDR2 is FQNEAQ in the germline V gene (reference sequence). A single record per CDR3 protein comes from TCRdb applying MiXCR to the reads. The top ten hold 8.7% of the sample, which has a few hundred thousand distinct CDR3 sequences, over 15% seen once. This chain connects TRBV7-9 to TRBJ1-5, with a tentative D call TRBD1 (6 bases). The clonotype originates from a human donor in good health (CMV status not recorded). Some clones in this sample may be carry-over from other donors' samples. Sequenced sample: PBMCs. The chain's CDR3 is CASSARGGGGQPQHF. The DNA of the CDR3 is TGTGCCAGCAGCGCCCGGGGGGGGGGCGGACAGCCCCAGCATTTT.